The rows below give T cell receptor beta chains drawn from one sample of a study of blood T cell repertoires in COVID-19. Here immunoSEQ multiplex PCR was the method, and the copy in TCRdb shows in-frame clones only, minus some. The sample includes about 53,000 clones, about three quarters of them seen just once. The specimen sequenced was peripheral blood. The receptors derive from a man in his 70s with active or convalescent COVID-19. Both conserved end residues are part of each CDR3. A D gene is named only where the DNA matches it firmly. The size entry is marked missing in some rows and otherwise reads once, few, many or a size class.

v_call: TRBV19; d_call: TRBD1; clone_size: -; j_call: TRBJ2-7; cdr3_aa: CASSKVGQGDAYEQYF; cdr3_nt: TGTGCCAGTAGTAAGGTGGGACAGGGGGATGCCTACGAGCAGTACTTC
v_call: TRBV10-3; d_call: -; clone_size: -; j_call: TRBJ1-3; cdr3_aa: CAISDGHSGNTIYF; cdr3_nt: TGTGCCATCAGTGATGGGCACTCTGGAAACACCATATATTTT
v_call: TRBV11-2; d_call: -; clone_size: -; j_call: TRBJ1-1; cdr3_aa: CASSLDFRLAGGGNTEAFF; cdr3_nt: TGTGCCAGCAGCTTAGATTTTCGTCTCGCCGGCGGTGGGAACACTGAAGCTTTCTTT
v_call: TRBV4-1; d_call: TRBD2; clone_size: -; j_call: TRBJ2-1; cdr3_aa: CASSQPAGGYFNEQFF; cdr3_nt: TGCGCCAGCAGCCAACCAGCGGGAGGTTACTTCAATGAGCAGTTCTTC
v_call: TRBV4-3; d_call: -; clone_size: once; j_call: TRBJ1-3; cdr3_aa: CASSQAQGGGNTIYF; cdr3_nt: TGCGCCAGCAGCCAAGCCCAGGGAGGGGGAAACACCATATATTTT
v_call: TRBV19; d_call: -; clone_size: -; j_call: TRBJ1-5; cdr3_aa: CASSIAHSQPQHF; cdr3_nt: TGTGCCAGTAGTATAGCCCACAGTCAGCCCCAGCATTTT
v_call: TRBV5-4; d_call: TRBD1; clone_size: -; j_call: TRBJ2-7; cdr3_aa: CASSVGTGVGEQYF; cdr3_nt: TGTGCCAGCAGCGTGGGGACAGGGGTCGGCGAGCAGTACTTC
v_call: TRBV11-3; d_call: -; clone_size: -; j_call: TRBJ2-7; cdr3_aa: CASSSTSLGAEQYF; cdr3_nt: TGTGCCAGCAGCTCAACTAGCTTAGGGGCCGAGCAGTACTTC
v_call: TRBV10-1; d_call: TRBD2; clone_size: -; j_call: TRBJ2-7; cdr3_aa: CGTGTSGNRPTYEQYF; cdr3_nt: TGCGGGACCGGGACTAGCGGCAACCGCCCCACCTACGAGCAGTACTTC
v_call: TRBV27; d_call: -; clone_size: -; j_call: TRBJ1-2; cdr3_aa: CASRGPPSVSNIYTF; cdr3_nt: TGTGCCAGCAGGGGGCCCCCAAGCGTCTCCAACATCTACACCTTC
v_call: TRBV28; d_call: TRBD1; clone_size: -; j_call: TRBJ1-3; cdr3_aa: CASVGQGVGGNTIYF; cdr3_nt: TGTGCCAGCGTCGGGCAGGGGGTGGGCGGAAACACCATATATTTT
v_call: TRBV6-6; d_call: -; clone_size: -; j_call: TRBJ1-5; cdr3_aa: CASRKGQNSNQPQHF; cdr3_nt: TGTGCCAGCAGGAAAGGACAGAATAGCAATCAGCCCCAGCATTTT
v_call: TRBV4-2; d_call: -; clone_size: -; j_call: TRBJ1-3; cdr3_aa: CASSQGLAATGTSGNTIYF; cdr3_nt: TGTGCCAGCAGCCAAGGTCTGGCGGCCACAGGCACGAGTGGAAACACCATATATTTT
v_call: TRBV5-6; d_call: TRBD2; clone_size: -; j_call: TRBJ2-1; cdr3_aa: CASSFRTSGADEQFF; cdr3_nt: TGTGCCAGCAGCTTCAGGACTAGCGGGGCCGATGAGCAGTTCTTC
v_call: TRBV27; d_call: -; clone_size: once; j_call: TRBJ1-1; cdr3_aa: CASSSPQGRFTEAFF; cdr3_nt: TGTGCCAGCAGTTCCCCGCAGGGTCGATTCACTGAAGCTTTCTTT
v_call: TRBV9; d_call: TRBD1; clone_size: -; j_call: TRBJ1-2; cdr3_aa: CASSVAPGGDYGYTF; cdr3_nt: TGTGCCAGCAGCGTAGCTCCAGGGGGCGACTATGGCTACACCTTC
v_call: TRBV11-2; d_call: -; clone_size: once; j_call: TRBJ1-5; cdr3_aa: CASSRTGSDNQPQHF; cdr3_nt: TGTGCCAGCAGCCGAACAGGGTCGGACAATCAGCCCCAGCATTTT
v_call: TRBV28; d_call: -; clone_size: -; j_call: TRBJ1-5; cdr3_aa: CASSFRGQGQPQHF; cdr3_nt: TGTGCCAGCAGTTTTAGGGGTCAGGGTCAGCCCCAGCATTTT
v_call: TRBV5-1; d_call: TRBD1; clone_size: -; j_call: TRBJ2-1; cdr3_aa: CASSFGQGATHEQFF; cdr3_nt: TGCGCCAGCAGCTTTGGCCAGGGGGCTACACATGAGCAGTTCTTC
v_call: TRBV27; d_call: -; clone_size: -; j_call: TRBJ1-4; cdr3_aa: CASSLTGARANEKLFF; cdr3_nt: TGTGCCAGCAGTTTAACTGGGGCACGAGCTAATGAAAAACTGTTTTTT
v_call: TRBV30; d_call: TRBD1; clone_size: -; j_call: TRBJ1-5; cdr3_aa: CAWAGQLYQPQHF; cdr3_nt: TGTGCCTGGGCGGGACAGCTTTATCAGCCCCAGCATTTT
v_call: TRBV5-1; d_call: TRBD1; clone_size: few; j_call: TRBJ1-2; cdr3_aa: CASSPPDGTGHGYTF; cdr3_nt: TGCGCCAGCAGCCCACCTGACGGGACAGGGCATGGCTACACCTTC
v_call: TRBV14; d_call: TRBD1; clone_size: few; j_call: TRBJ1-1; cdr3_aa: CASSPPGTGRRNTEAFF; cdr3_nt: TGTGCCAGCAGCCCCCCTGGGACAGGGAGGCGGAACACTGAAGCTTTCTTT
v_call: TRBV5-6; d_call: -; clone_size: once; j_call: TRBJ2-2; cdr3_aa: CASSLQQPTNTGELFF; cdr3_nt: TGTGCCAGCAGCTTGCAACAACCCACGAACACCGGGGAGCTGTTTTTT
v_call: TRBV10-1; d_call: TRBD1; clone_size: once; j_call: TRBJ1-5; cdr3_aa: CASSGGQGLNQPQHF; cdr3_nt: TGCGCCAGCAGCGGCGGACAGGGGCTCAATCAGCCCCAGCATTTT
v_call: TRBV28; d_call: -; clone_size: -; j_call: TRBJ1-1; cdr3_aa: CASLRGGNTEAFF; cdr3_nt: TGTGCCAGTTTAAGGGGTGGGAACACTGAAGCTTTCTTT
v_call: TRBV4-3; d_call: -; clone_size: -; j_call: TRBJ1-2; cdr3_aa: CASSQDYGSYGYTF; cdr3_nt: TGCGCCAGCAGCCAAGATTACGGGAGCTATGGCTACACCTTC
v_call: TRBV7-2; d_call: TRBD2; clone_size: -; j_call: TRBJ2-5; cdr3_aa: CASSIPRGGGTQYF; cdr3_nt: TGTGCCAGCAGCATACCTCGCGGGGGGGGGACCCAGTACTTC
v_call: TRBV15; d_call: TRBD1; clone_size: -; j_call: TRBJ2-2; cdr3_aa: CATRQGANTGELFF; cdr3_nt: TGTGCCACCAGGCAGGGGGCGAACACCGGGGAGCTGTTTTTT
v_call: TRBV10-1; d_call: -; clone_size: -; j_call: TRBJ1-1; cdr3_aa: CASSELKGMNTEAFF; cdr3_nt: TGCGCCAGCAGTGAGCTAAAGGGGATGAACACTGAAGCTTTCTTT